These T cell receptor beta chains were read from a single sample in a study of blood T cell repertoires in COVID-19. TCRdb's table, derived via immunoSEQ multiplex PCR, lists solely in-frame clones and lacks some. Among around 60,000 clones listed, 75% to 90% were seen once. Sequenced input: peripheral blood. The source of these receptors is a man older than 75 with acute or convalescent COVID-19. The CDR3 runs from the conserved cysteine through the conserved F or W. A D gene is named only where the DNA matches it firmly. Expanded clones get a size class; other rows say once, few or many, or leave the size out.

abundance: -; d_gene: TRBD1; len: 13; v_gene: TRBV6-5; j_gene: TRBJ1-4; CDR3aa: CASSGQGNEKLFF; CDR3nt: TGTGCCAGCAGCGGACAGGGGAATGAAAAACTGTTTTTT
abundance: -; d_gene: -; len: 15; v_gene: TRBV7-8; j_gene: TRBJ1-2; CDR3aa: CASSLAGPLEGGYTF; CDR3nt: TGTGCCAGCAGCTTAGCTGGTCCCCTAGAGGGTGGCTACACCTTC
abundance: few; d_gene: -; len: 14; v_gene: TRBV18; j_gene: TRBJ2-7; CDR3aa: CASSTGQGTYEQYF; CDR3nt: TGTGCCAGCTCGACCGGACAAGGGACCTACGAGCAGTACTTC
abundance: -; d_gene: TRBD1; len: 14; v_gene: TRBV7-2; j_gene: TRBJ1-2; CDR3aa: CASSDRQGAYGYTF; CDR3nt: TGTGCCAGCAGCGACCGCCAGGGGGCCTATGGCTACACCTTC
abundance: -; d_gene: -; len: 13; v_gene: TRBV27; j_gene: TRBJ1-5; CDR3aa: CASSRGGNQPQHF; CDR3nt: TGTGCCAGCAGTAGGGGGGGTAATCAGCCCCAGCATTTT
abundance: once; d_gene: -; len: 16; v_gene: TRBV15; j_gene: TRBJ1-1; CDR3aa: CATSRGLGGGNTEAFF; CDR3nt: TGTGCCACCAGCAGAGGCCTGGGGGGAGGTAACACTGAAGCTTTCTTT
abundance: -; d_gene: -; len: 14; v_gene: TRBV5-1; j_gene: TRBJ1-2; CDR3aa: CASGDGTFNYGYTF; CDR3nt: TGCGCCAGCGGGGACGGGACTTTTAACTATGGCTACACCTTC
abundance: -; d_gene: -; len: 12; v_gene: TRBV2; j_gene: TRBJ2-1; CDR3aa: CASTATRNEQFF; CDR3nt: TGTGCCAGCACCGCTACCCGAAATGAGCAGTTCTTC
abundance: -; d_gene: TRBD1; len: 14; v_gene: TRBV3-1/TRBV3-2; j_gene: TRBJ1-1; CDR3aa: CASSQDRTGRRAFF; CDR3nt: TGTGCCAGCAGCCAAGATCGGACAGGGAGGAGAGCTTTCTTT
abundance: -; d_gene: TRBD2; len: 15; v_gene: TRBV19; j_gene: TRBJ2-3; CDR3aa: CASGQGLAGTDTQYF; CDR3nt: TGTGCCAGTGGGCAAGGACTAGCGGGTACAGATACGCAGTATTTT
abundance: -; d_gene: -; len: 14; v_gene: TRBV4-1; j_gene: TRBJ1-1; CDR3aa: CASSHVQGDTEAFF; CDR3nt: TGCGCCAGCAGCCATGTACAGGGTGACACTGAAGCTTTCTTT
abundance: -; d_gene: -; len: 13; v_gene: TRBV5-4; j_gene: TRBJ2-7; CDR3aa: CASSPRPSYEQYF; CDR3nt: TGTGCCAGCAGCCCGCGTCCCTCCTACGAGCAGTACTTC
abundance: -; d_gene: TRBD2; len: 15; v_gene: TRBV7-2; j_gene: TRBJ2-5; CDR3aa: CASSLLGAGGETQYF; CDR3nt: TGTGCCAGCAGCCTCCTTGGGGCGGGGGGAGAGACCCAGTACTTC
abundance: -; d_gene: -; len: 14; v_gene: TRBV5-4; j_gene: TRBJ2-5; CDR3aa: CASSLWADQETQYF; CDR3nt: TGTGCCAGCAGCTTGTGGGCAGACCAAGAGACCCAGTACTTC
abundance: -; d_gene: -; len: 14; v_gene: TRBV5-1; j_gene: TRBJ1-3; CDR3aa: CASSSEPSGNTIYF; CDR3nt: TGCGCCAGCAGCTCGGAGCCCTCGGGAAACACCATATATTTT
abundance: -; d_gene: -; len: 15; v_gene: TRBV19; j_gene: TRBJ1-4; CDR3aa: CASSQGGLANEKLFF; CDR3nt: TGTGCCAGTAGTCAGGGAGGGCTGGCGAATGAAAAACTGTTTTTT
abundance: -; d_gene: -; len: 15; v_gene: TRBV7-9; j_gene: TRBJ1-1; CDR3aa: CASTITETVNAEAFF; CDR3nt: TGTGCCAGCACAATAACCGAGACAGTGAATGCTGAAGCTTTCTTT
abundance: -; d_gene: TRBD1; len: 15; v_gene: TRBV15; j_gene: TRBJ1-2; CDR3aa: CATSRDIGQGYGYTF; CDR3nt: TGTGCCACCAGCAGAGATATAGGACAGGGTTATGGCTACACCTTC
abundance: -; d_gene: TRBD1; len: 15; v_gene: TRBV19; j_gene: TRBJ1-2; CDR3aa: CASSRLGQTNYGYTF; CDR3nt: TGTGCCAGTAGTCGATTGGGACAGACTAACTATGGCTACACCTTC
abundance: -; d_gene: TRBD1; len: 13; v_gene: TRBV30; j_gene: TRBJ1-3; CDR3aa: CAWSGGRGNTIYF; CDR3nt: TGTGCCTGGAGTGGTGGCAGGGGGAACACCATATATTTT
abundance: -; d_gene: -; len: 16; v_gene: TRBV7-2; j_gene: TRBJ1-6; CDR3aa: CASSPPPGRGNSPLHF; CDR3nt: TGTGCCAGCAGCCCCCCCCCGGGAAGGGGGAATTCACCCCTCCACTTT
abundance: -; d_gene: -; len: 16; v_gene: TRBV15; j_gene: TRBJ1-1; CDR3aa: CATSRDLGQGGTEAFF; CDR3nt: TGTGCCACCAGCAGAGACCTTGGGCAGGGAGGGACTGAAGCTTTCTTT
abundance: -; d_gene: TRBD1; len: 12; v_gene: TRBV18; j_gene: TRBJ1-2; CDR3aa: CASSPMTGQGTF; CDR3nt: TGTGCCAGCTCACCAATGACAGGGCAGGGTACCTTC
abundance: -; d_gene: TRBD1; len: 15; v_gene: TRBV5-1; j_gene: TRBJ1-3; CDR3aa: CASSSDRGSGNTIYF; CDR3nt: TGCGCCAGCAGCTCCGACAGGGGCTCTGGAAACACCATATATTTT
abundance: once; d_gene: TRBD2; len: 16; v_gene: TRBV19; j_gene: TRBJ2-2; CDR3aa: CASMSGGTANTGELFF; CDR3nt: TGTGCCAGTATGAGCGGGGGGACGGCGAACACCGGGGAGCTGTTTTTT
abundance: -; d_gene: TRBD1; len: 16; v_gene: TRBV6-5; j_gene: TRBJ2-5; CDR3aa: CASSYSGTGFQETQYF; CDR3nt: TGTGCCAGCAGTTACTCGGGGACAGGCTTCCAAGAGACCCAGTACTTC